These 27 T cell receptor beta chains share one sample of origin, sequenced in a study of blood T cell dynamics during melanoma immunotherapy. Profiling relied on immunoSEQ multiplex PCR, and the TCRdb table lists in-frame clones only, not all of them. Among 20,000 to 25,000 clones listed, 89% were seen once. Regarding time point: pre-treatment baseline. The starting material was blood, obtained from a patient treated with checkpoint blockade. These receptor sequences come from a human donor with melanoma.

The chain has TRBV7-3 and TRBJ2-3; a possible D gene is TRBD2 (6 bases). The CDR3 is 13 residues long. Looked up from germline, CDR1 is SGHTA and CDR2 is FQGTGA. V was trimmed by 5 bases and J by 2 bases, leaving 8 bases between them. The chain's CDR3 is CASSQDYTDTQYF. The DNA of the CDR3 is TGTGCCAGCAGCCAGGACTACACAGATACGCAGTATTTT.

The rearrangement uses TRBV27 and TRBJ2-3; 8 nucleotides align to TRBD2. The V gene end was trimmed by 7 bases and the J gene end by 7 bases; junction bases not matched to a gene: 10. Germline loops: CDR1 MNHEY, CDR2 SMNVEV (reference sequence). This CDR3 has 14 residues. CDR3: CASIPISGRHTQYF. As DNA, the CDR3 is TGTGCCAGCATCCCTATAAGCGGGAGACATACGCAGTATTTT.

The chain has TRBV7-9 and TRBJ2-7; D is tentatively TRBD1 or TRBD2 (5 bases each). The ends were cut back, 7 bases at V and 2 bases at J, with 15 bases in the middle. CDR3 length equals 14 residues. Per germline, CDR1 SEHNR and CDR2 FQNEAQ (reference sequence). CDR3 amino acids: CASTRQGPTYEQYF. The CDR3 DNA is TGTGCCAGCACGCGCCAGGGACCGACCTACGAGCAGTACTTC.

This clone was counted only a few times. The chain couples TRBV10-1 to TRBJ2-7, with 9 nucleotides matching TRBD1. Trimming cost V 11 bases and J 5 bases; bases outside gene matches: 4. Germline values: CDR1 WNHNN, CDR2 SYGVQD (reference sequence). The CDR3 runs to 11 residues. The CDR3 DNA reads TGCGCCGGGACAGGGAATCACGAGCAGTACTTC. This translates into CAGTGNHEQYF.

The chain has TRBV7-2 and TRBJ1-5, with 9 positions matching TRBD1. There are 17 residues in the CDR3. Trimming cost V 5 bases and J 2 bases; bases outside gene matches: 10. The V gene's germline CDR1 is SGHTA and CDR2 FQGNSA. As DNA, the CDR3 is TGTGCCAGCAGCAGCGGACAGGGGTTTGGTGGCAATCAGCCCCAGCATTTT. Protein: CASSSGQGFGGNQPQHF.

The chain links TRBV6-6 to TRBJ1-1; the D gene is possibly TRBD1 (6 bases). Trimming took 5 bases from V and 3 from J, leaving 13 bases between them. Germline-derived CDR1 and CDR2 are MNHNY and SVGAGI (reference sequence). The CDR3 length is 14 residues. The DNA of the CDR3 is TGTGCCAGCAGTAACAGGGTGGCGGACACTGAAGCTTTCTTT. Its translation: CASSNRVADTEAFF.

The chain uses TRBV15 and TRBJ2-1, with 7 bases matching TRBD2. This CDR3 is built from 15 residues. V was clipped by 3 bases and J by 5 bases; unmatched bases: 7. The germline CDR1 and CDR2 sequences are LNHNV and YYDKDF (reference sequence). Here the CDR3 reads CATSRAGLDDNEQFF. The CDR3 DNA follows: TGTGCCACCAGCAGGGCCGGACTAGATGACAATGAGCAGTTCTTC.

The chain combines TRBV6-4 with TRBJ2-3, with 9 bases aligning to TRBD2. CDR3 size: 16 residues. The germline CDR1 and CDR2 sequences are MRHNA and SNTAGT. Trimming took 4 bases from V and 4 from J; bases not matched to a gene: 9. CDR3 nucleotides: TGTGCCAGCAGTGCTACAGCGGGAGGATCGTCAGATACGCAGTATTTT. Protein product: CASSATAGGSSDTQYF.

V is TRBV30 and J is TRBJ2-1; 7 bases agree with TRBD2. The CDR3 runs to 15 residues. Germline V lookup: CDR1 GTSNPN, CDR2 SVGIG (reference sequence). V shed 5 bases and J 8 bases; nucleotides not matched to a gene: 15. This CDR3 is CAWAPGRGRRDEQFF. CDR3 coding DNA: TGTGCCTGGGCGCCGGGGAGGGGAAGAAGGGATGAGCAGTTCTTC. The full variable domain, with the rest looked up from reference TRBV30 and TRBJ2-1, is SQTIHQWPATLVQPVGSPLSLECTVEGTSNPNLYWYRQAAGRGLQLLFYSVGIGQISSEVPQNLSASRPQDRQFILSSKKLLLSDSGFYLCAWAPGRGRRDEQFFGPGTRLTVL.

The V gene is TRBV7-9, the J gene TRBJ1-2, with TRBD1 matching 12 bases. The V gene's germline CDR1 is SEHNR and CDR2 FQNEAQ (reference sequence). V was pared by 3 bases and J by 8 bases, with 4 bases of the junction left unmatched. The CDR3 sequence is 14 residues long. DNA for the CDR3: TGTGCCAGCAGCTTTACCGGGACAGGGGGCGGCTACACCTTC. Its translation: CASSFTGTGGGYTF. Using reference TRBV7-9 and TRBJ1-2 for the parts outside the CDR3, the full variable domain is DTGVSQNPRHKITKRGQNVTFRCDPISEHNRLYWYRQTLGQGPEFLTYFQNEAQLEKSRLLSDRFSAERPKGSFSTLEIQRTEQGDSAMYLCASSFTGTGGGYTFGSGTRLTVV.

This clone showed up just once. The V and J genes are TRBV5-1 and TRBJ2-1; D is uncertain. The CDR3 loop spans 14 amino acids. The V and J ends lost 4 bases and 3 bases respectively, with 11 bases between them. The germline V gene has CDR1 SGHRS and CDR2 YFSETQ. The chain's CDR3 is CASSPWGNYNEQFF. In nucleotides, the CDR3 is TGCGCCAGCAGCCCGTGGGGTAACTACAATGAGCAGTTCTTC.

The CDR3 is CASSLLAGPYNEQFF. CDR3 coding DNA: TGCGCCAGCAGCTTGCTAGCGGGGCCCTACAATGAGCAGTTCTTC. The chain carries TRBV5-1 and TRBJ2-1; 9 nucleotides agree with TRBD2. Germline assignment: CDR1 SGHRS and CDR2 YFSETQ. Unmatched junction bases numbered 1, after V lost 1 base and J lost 2 bases. The CDR3 is made up of 15 amino acids.

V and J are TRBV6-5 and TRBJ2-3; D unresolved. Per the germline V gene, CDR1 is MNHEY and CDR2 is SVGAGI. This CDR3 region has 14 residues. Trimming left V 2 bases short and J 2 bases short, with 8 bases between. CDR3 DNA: TGTGCCAGCAGTTACAAACTTATCACAGATACGCAGTATTTT. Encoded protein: CASSYKLITDTQYF.

The CDR3 bases are TGTGCCAGCAGTTTTTCAGGACTAGCGGGAGGGAGCTCCTACAATGAGCAGTTCTTC. It specifies CASSFSGLAGGSSYNEQFF. The rearrangement uses TRBV27 and TRBJ2-1; 15 positions match TRBD2. This CDR3 has 19 residues. After removal of 3 bases from V and 0 bases from J, the junction contained 6 bases not matched to a gene. Germline CDR1 and CDR2: MNHEY and SMNVEV (reference sequence).

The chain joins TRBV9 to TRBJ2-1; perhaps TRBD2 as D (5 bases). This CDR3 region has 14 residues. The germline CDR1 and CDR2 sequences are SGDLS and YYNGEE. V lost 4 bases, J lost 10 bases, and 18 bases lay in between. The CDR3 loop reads CASSPSLVEREQFF. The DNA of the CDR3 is TGTGCCAGCAGCCCTTCATTGGTCGAGCGGGAGCAGTTCTTC.

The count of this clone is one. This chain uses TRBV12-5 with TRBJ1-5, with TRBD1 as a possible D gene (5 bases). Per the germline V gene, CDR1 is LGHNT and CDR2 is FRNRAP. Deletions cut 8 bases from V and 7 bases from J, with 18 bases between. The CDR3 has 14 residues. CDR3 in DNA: TGTGCTAGTACCCGGGACCCCGGCGGGCAGCCCCAGCATTTT. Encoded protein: CASTRDPGGQPQHF.

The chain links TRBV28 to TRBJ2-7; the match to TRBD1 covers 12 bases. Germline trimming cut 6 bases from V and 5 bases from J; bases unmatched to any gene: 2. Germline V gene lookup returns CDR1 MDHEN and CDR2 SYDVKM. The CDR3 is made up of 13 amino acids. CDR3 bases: TGTGCCAGCAGGGGGACAGGGGGCCACGAGCAGTACTTC. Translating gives CASRGTGGHEQYF.

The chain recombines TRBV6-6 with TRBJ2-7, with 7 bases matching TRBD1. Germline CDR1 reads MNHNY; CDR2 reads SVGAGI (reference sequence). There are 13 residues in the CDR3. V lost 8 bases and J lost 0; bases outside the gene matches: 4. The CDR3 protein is CASGRDSSYEQYF. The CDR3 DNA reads TGTGCCAGCGGCCGGGACAGCTCCTACGAGCAGTACTTC.

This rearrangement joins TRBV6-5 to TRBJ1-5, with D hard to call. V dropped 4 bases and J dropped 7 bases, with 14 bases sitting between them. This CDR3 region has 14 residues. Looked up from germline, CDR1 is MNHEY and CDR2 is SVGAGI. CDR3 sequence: CASSSRRFAQPQHF. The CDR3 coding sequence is TGTGCCAGCAGTTCGCGCCGATTTGCCCAGCCCCAGCATTTT.

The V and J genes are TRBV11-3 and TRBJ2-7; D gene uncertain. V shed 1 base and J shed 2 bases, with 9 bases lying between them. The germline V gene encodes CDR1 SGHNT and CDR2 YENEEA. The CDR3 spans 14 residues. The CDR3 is CASSLVLNPYEQYF. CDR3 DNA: TGTGCCAGCAGCTTAGTACTTAACCCCTACGAGCAGTACTTC.

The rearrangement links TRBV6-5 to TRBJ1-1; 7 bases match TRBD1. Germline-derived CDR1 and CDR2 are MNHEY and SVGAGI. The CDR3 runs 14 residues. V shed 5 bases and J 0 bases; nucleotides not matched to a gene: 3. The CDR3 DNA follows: TGTGCCAGCAGTCTAGACAGGGTGAACACTGAAGCTTTCTTT. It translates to CASSLDRVNTEAFF.

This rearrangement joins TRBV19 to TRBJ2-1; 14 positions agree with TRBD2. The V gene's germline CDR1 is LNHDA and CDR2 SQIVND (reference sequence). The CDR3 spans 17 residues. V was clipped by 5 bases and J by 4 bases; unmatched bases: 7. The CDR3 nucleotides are TGTGCCAGTAGTCCCCCGGGACTAGCGGGGGATTACAATGAGCAGTTCTTC. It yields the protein CASSPPGLAGDYNEQFF. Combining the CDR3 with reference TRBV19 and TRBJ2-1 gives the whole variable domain DGGITQSPKYLFRKEGQNVTLSCEQNLNHDAMYWYRQDPGQGLRLIYYSQIVNDFQKGDIAEGYSVSREKKESFPLTVTSAQKNPTAFYLCASSPPGLAGDYNEQFFGPGTRLTVL.

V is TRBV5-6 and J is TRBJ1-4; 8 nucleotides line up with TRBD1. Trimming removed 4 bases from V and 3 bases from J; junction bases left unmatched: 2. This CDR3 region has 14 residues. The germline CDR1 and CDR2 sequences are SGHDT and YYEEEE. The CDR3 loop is CASSLGQANEKLFF. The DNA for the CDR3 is TGTGCCAGCAGCCTGGGACAGGCTAATGAAAAACTGTTTTTT.

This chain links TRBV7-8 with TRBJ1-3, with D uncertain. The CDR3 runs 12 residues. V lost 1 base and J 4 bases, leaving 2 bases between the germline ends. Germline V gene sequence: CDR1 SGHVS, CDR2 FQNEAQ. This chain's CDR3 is CASSLGGNTIYF. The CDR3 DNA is TGTGCCAGCAGCTTAGGCGGAAACACCATATATTTT.

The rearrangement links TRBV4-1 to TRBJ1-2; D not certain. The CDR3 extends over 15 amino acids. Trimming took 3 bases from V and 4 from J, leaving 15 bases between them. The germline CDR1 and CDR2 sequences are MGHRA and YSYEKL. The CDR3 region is CASSQTATAVYGYTF. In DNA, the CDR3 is TGCGCCAGCAGCCAGACGGCGACTGCAGTCTATGGCTACACCTTC.

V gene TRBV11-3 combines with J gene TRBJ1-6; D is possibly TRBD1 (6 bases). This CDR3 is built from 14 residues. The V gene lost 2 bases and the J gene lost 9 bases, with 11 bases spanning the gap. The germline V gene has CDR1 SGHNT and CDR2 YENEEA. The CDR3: CASSLRGGPSPLHF. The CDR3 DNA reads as TGTGCCAGCAGCTTAAGAGGGGGGCCTTCACCCCTCCACTTT.

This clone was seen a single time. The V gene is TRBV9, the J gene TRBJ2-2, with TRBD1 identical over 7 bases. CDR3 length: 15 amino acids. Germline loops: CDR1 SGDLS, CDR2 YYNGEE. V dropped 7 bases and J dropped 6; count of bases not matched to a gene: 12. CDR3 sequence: CASGESGQGAGELFF. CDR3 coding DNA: TGTGCCAGCGGGGAATCGGGGCAGGGGGCCGGGGAGCTGTTTTTT.